This T cell receptor beta chain originates from a study of blood T cell repertoires in COVID-19. In the study overall: Whether acute or convalescent, the COVID-19 samples came from the United States, Italy and Spain. Sources were T cells, B-cell-depleted T cells, or PBMCs; the material itself was cDNA or gDNA.

The V gene end was trimmed by 5 bases and the J gene end by 6 bases; junction bases not matched to a gene: 2. Germline lookup yields CDR1 SEHNR and CDR2 FQNEAQ (reference sequence). This CDR3 has 13 residues. Authors' analysis steps: The authors estimated nucleated cell counts from reference gene primer amplification. Using immunoSEQ multiplex PCR, the repertoire was profiled, and TCRdb retains in-frame clones only, with some absent. V and J calls and clone size come straight from that table; D and trimming were deduced from the DNA. The top ten hold approximately 2% of the sample, which has around 130,000 clones, roughly 90% seen once.

The origin of this receptor is a man aged 70 or older with active COVID-19. The specimen sequenced was peripheral blood. The V gene is TRBV7-9, the J gene TRBJ2-2, with 8 bases matching TRBD1. For the CDR3, the DNA is TGTGCCAGCAGCAGGACAGGGCCCGGGGAGCTGTTTTTT. It is translated as CASSRTGPGELFF.